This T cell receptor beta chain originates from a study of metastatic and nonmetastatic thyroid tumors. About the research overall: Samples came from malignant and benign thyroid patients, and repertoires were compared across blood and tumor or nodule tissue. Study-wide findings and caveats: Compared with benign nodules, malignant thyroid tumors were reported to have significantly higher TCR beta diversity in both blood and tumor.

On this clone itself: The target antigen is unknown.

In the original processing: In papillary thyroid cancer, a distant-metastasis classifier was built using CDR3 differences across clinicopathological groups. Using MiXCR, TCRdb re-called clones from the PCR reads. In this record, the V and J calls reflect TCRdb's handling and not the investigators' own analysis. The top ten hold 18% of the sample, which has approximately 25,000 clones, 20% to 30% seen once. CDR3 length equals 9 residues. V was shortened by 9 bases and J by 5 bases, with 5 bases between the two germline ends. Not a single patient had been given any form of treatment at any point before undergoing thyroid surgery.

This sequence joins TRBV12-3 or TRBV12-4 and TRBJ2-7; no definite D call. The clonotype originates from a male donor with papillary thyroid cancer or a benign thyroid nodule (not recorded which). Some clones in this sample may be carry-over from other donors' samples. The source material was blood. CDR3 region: CARVDEQYF. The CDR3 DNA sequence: TGTGCCAGGGTGGACGAGCAGTACTTC.